The clone carrying this T cell receptor beta chain has ten or more counts. Germline CDR1 reads SGHTA; CDR2 reads FQGNSA. CDR3 size: 15 residues. The trim removed 3 bases at V and 7 bases at J, leaving 11 bases unmatched. 5'RACE template switching added a universal primer site and UMIs to TCR cDNA. TCRdb re-analysed the 5' RACE reads in MiXCR, keeping a single row per CDR3 protein. The data show over 20,000 distinct CDR3 sequences, 5% to 6% seen once. This sample is drawn from a study of T cells after yellow fever vaccination. Overall study findings and caveats: Peaking faster, on day 5 versus 15, the secondary response was nonetheless weaker. High-abundance clonotypes from the bulk population could contaminate FACS-sorted repertoires.

The sequencing used PBMCs, either bulk or a sorted T-cell subset (CD4+, CD8+, memory, or dextramer-sorted; not recorded which), collected 15 days after the yellow fever booster vaccination. The TCR sequence derives from a man younger than 45 who received the YFV17D yellow fever vaccine. The V and J genes are TRBV7-2 and TRBJ2-7; TRBD2 aligns across 8 bases. Written as DNA, the CDR3 is TGTGCCAGCAGCTTCGGGTCGGGAGGGGCGGGGGAGCAGTACTTC. It yields the protein CASSFGSGGAGEQYF.